Listed below are T cell receptor beta chains from one sample, sequenced in a study of cytomegalovirus exposure and HLA in healthy donors. Measured with immunoSEQ multiplex PCR; TCRdb has only the in-frame clones, and not every one. The sample comprises more than 130,000 clones, 73% of which are singletons, and 13% to 15% rests with the top ten. Sequencing input: PBMCs. Receptors were obtained from a human donor in good health. Each CDR3 is given with its conserved first and last residue. The D gene is left open where the match is weak. The size entry is marked missing in some rows and otherwise reads once, few, many or a size class.

clone_size cdr3_length j_call d_call v_call cdr3_aa cdr3_nt
- 14 TRBJ2-5 - TRBV19 CASSIGVGGETQYF TGTGCCAGTAGTATAGGGGTTGGAGGAGAGACCCAGTACTTC
- 15 TRBJ2-1 TRBD2 TRBV5-1 CASSLVAGPMGEQFF TGCGCCAGCAGCTTGGTAGCGGGGCCTATGGGTGAGCAGTTCTTC
- 13 TRBJ1-2 TRBD1 TRBV2 CASSPGTGSDYTF TGTGCCAGCAGTCCCGGGACAGGGTCGGACTACACCTTC
- 17 TRBJ2-1 TRBD2 TRBV7-8 CASSRLGAGGAYNEQFF TGTGCCAGCAGCCGGTTGGGGGCGGGAGGGGCGTACAATGAGCAGTTCTTC
- 13 TRBJ2-5 - TRBV5-4 CASSLEFRETQYF TGTGCCAGCAGCTTGGAGTTCCGGGAGACCCAGTACTTC
- 12 TRBJ1-1 - TRBV27 CASRNRVTEAFF TGTGCCAGCAGGAACAGGGTTACTGAAGCTTTCTTT
once 15 TRBJ2-4 TRBD1 TRBV11-2 CASRPIQGAKNIQYF TGTGCCAGCAGACCTATACAGGGGGCCAAAAACATTCAGTACTTC
- 15 TRBJ2-4 - TRBV7-9 CASSLDDLAKNIQYF TGTGCCAGCAGCTTAGACGACTTAGCCAAAAACATTCAGTACTTC
- 15 TRBJ1-1 - TRBV6-5 CASSSPTGMNTEAFF TGTGCCAGCAGTTCCCCGACAGGCATGAACACTGAAGCTTTCTTT
- 13 TRBJ2-7 - TRBV11-3 CASSTESSYEQYF TGTGCCAGCAGCACAGAGAGCTCCTACGAGCAGTACTTC
- 15 TRBJ2-1 - TRBV10-2 CASRLGGATYNEQFF TGCGCCAGCAGGCTAGGGGGGGCAACCTACAATGAGCAGTTCTTC
- 14 TRBJ1-2 - TRBV5-1 CASSEDSIAWGYTF TGCGCCAGCAGCGAGGACAGTATAGCATGGGGCTACACCTTC
- 13 TRBJ2-5 TRBD2 TRBV6-1 CASSAREGETQYF TGTGCCAGCAGTGCGAGGGAGGGGGAGACCCAGTACTTC
- 16 TRBJ2-1 - TRBV29-1 CSVVLPSTRAYNEQFF TGCAGCGTTGTTCTCCCCTCGACGCGGGCCTACAATGAGCAGTTCTTC
- 12 TRBJ2-5 - TRBV7-6 CASSLRGETQYF TGTGCCAGCAGCTTAAGAGGAGAGACCCAGTACTTC
- 15 TRBJ2-7 TRBD1 TRBV10-1 CASSEGQGPAYEQYF TGCGCCAGCAGTGAGGGACAGGGGCCCGCCTACGAGCAGTACTTC
- 13 TRBJ1-6 - TRBV4-1 CASRGQGGSPLHF TGCGCCAGCAGGGGGCAGGGCGGTTCACCCCTCCACTTT
- 16 TRBJ2-5 - TRBV30 CAWRDWMDRRGETQYF TGTGCCTGGAGGGACTGGATGGACAGGAGGGGGGAGACCCAGTACTTC
- 17 TRBJ2-5 TRBD2 TRBV13 CASSPPTSGRAVETQYF TGTGCCAGCAGCCCACCGACTAGCGGGAGGGCCGTGGAGACCCAGTACTTC
- 13 TRBJ1-2 - TRBV5-5 CASSTSEGYGYTF TGTGCCAGCAGCACCTCGGAGGGCTATGGCTACACCTTC
- 15 TRBJ2-7 TRBD1 TRBV19 CASQTPGTGHYEQYF TGTGCCAGTCAGACCCCCGGGACAGGACACTACGAGCAGTACTTC
- 14 TRBJ1-1 TRBD1 TRBV10-3 CAISWDRGETEAFF TGTGCCATCAGCTGGGACAGGGGAGAAACTGAAGCTTTCTTT
- 13 TRBJ1-6 TRBD1 TRBV7-3 CASSRDRSSPLHF TGTGCCAGCAGCCGGGACAGGTCTTCACCCCTCCACTTT
- 17 TRBJ1-6 TRBD1 TRBV5-6 CASSLAGQRGPNSPLHF TGTGCCAGCAGCTTGGCCGGGCAGAGGGGGCCTAATTCACCCCTCCACTTT
- 14 TRBJ1-5 - TRBV19 CASSILRTNQPQHF TGTGCCAGTAGTATATTACGGACTAATCAGCCCCAGCATTTT
once 16 TRBJ1-6 - TRBV2 CASSVQGYGYNSPLHF TGTGCCAGCAGTGTGCAGGGTTACGGTTATAATTCACCCCTCCACTTT
- 15 TRBJ1-6 TRBD1 TRBV6-5 CASRHVTGHNSPLHF TGTGCCAGCAGACACGTGACAGGGCATAATTCACCCCTCCACTTT
- 11 TRBJ2-7 - TRBV30 CAWSRSYEQYF TGTGCCTGGAGTAGGAGCTACGAGCAGTACTTC
- 13 TRBJ2-7 - TRBV29-1 CSVEGVTTYEQYF TGCAGCGTTGAAGGGGTTACTACCTACGAGCAGTACTTC
- 15 TRBJ1-1 TRBD1 TRBV6-5 CASTGRTGKRAEAFF TGTGCCAGCACCGGACGGACAGGGAAAAGGGCTGAAGCTTTCTTT
- 15 TRBJ2-7 TRBD2 TRBV5-1 CASSLGTSGAYEQYF TGCGCCAGCAGCTTGGGGACTAGCGGGGCCTACGAGCAGTACTTC
- 15 TRBJ2-2 - TRBV25-1 CASSVRGDGSGELFF TGTGCCAGCAGTGTAAGAGGGGACGGGAGCGGGGAGCTGTTTTTT
- 12 TRBJ2-2 - TRBV5-1 CASSLVAGELFF TGCGCCAGCAGCTTGGTAGCCGGGGAGCTGTTTTTT
- 14 TRBJ2-5 TRBD1 TRBV5-1 CASSLGTGTETQYF TGCGCCAGCAGCTTGGGGACAGGGACTGAGACCCAGTACTTC
- 18 TRBJ1-1 - TRBV7-9 CASSYLDRRRGINTEAFF TGTGCCAGCAGTTACTTAGATCGTCGTCGGGGGATAAACACTGAAGCTTTCTTT
few 14 TRBJ2-7 TRBD1 TRBV13 CASSPRQGSYEQYF TGTGCCAGCAGCCCCCGACAGGGATCCTACGAGCAGTACTTC
- 16 TRBJ2-5 TRBD2 TRBV7-6 CASSLAASGRAATQYF TGTGCCAGCAGCTTAGCGGCTAGCGGGAGGGCCGCGACCCAGTACTTC
- 15 TRBJ2-7 TRBD1 TRBV7-9 CASSLEGTGPYEQYF TGTGCCAGCAGCTTAGAGGGGACAGGGCCCTACGAGCAGTACTTC
- 13 TRBJ2-1 - TRBV5-1 CASSLERVGEQFF TGCGCCAGCAGCTTGGAGAGGGTGGGTGAGCAGTTCTTC
- 18 TRBJ2-3 TRBD2 TRBV9 CASSPSLAGGPGTDTQYF TGTGCCAGCAGCCCAAGCCTAGCGGGAGGGCCGGGCACAGATACGCAGTATTTT
- 13 TRBJ1-1 TRBD1 TRBV2 CASKGVRGTEAFF TGTGCCAGCAAGGGGGTCAGGGGGACTGAAGCTTTCTTT
- 16 TRBJ2-7 TRBD2 TRBV7-9 CASSLARGPSGYEQYF TGTGCCAGCAGCTTAGCTCGAGGTCCTAGCGGTTACGAGCAGTACTTC
few 14 TRBJ1-4 TRBD1 TRBV10-3 CAISELQGVEKLFF TGTGCCATCAGTGAATTACAGGGGGTTGAAAAACTGTTTTTT
- 12 TRBJ2-1 - TRBV6-5 CASSYSRSEQFF TGTGCCAGCAGTTACTCGAGATCCGAGCAGTTCTTC
- 15 TRBJ2-1 TRBD2 TRBV5-4 CASSSPGLAFNEQFF TGTGCCAGCAGCTCACCGGGACTAGCCTTCAATGAGCAGTTCTTC
- 15 TRBJ2-1 TRBD1 TRBV7-6 CASSSQTGVLNEQFF TGTGCCAGCAGCTCCCAGACAGGGGTCTTGAATGAGCAGTTCTTC
- 12 TRBJ2-5 - TRBV29-1 CSVRTDQETQYF TGCAGCGTAAGGACAGACCAAGAGACCCAGTACTTC
- 14 TRBJ1-2 - TRBV6-5 CASRLQGGDYGYTF TGTGCCAGCAGACTACAAGGTGGAGACTATGGCTACACCTTC
- 14 TRBJ2-1 TRBD2 TRBV27 CASRVAGRYNEQFF TGTGCCAGCAGAGTAGCGGGAAGGTACAATGAGCAGTTCTTC
- 12 TRBJ2-5 - TRBV2 CASLGRRETQYF TGTGCCAGCCTAGGTAGACGGGAGACCCAGTACTTC
few 12 TRBJ2-7 TRBD1 TRBV30 CAWNRQGYEQYF TGTGCCTGGAACCGACAGGGTTACGAGCAGTACTTC
- 16 TRBJ1-4 TRBD1 TRBV6-5 CASSFRQGATNEKLFF TGTGCCAGCAGTTTCCGACAGGGTGCAACTAATGAAAAACTGTTTTTT
- 13 TRBJ2-7 TRBD2 TRBV7-9 CASTTSGAYEQYF TGTGCCAGCACCACTAGCGGCGCCTACGAGCAGTACTTC
few 16 TRBJ1-4 TRBD1 TRBV30 CACSGTGELGNEKLFF TGTGCCTGCTCCGGGACAGGGGAGCTGGGAAATGAAAAACTGTTTTTT
few 16 TRBJ1-6 - TRBV7-9 CASSLFGGVGNSPLHF TGTGCCAGCAGCTTATTTGGAGGGGTCGGTAATTCACCCCTCCACTTT
- 15 TRBJ2-7 - TRBV4-1 CASSQGGGQRYEQYF TGCGCCAGCAGCCAAGGGGGGGGGCAACGATACGAGCAGTACTTC
- 14 TRBJ2-3 TRBD1 TRBV10-3 CAIREGQGPDTQYF TGTGCCATCAGAGAGGGACAGGGCCCAGATACGCAGTATTTT